This TCR beta chain was sequenced in a study of OX40 agonist ivuxolimab in advanced cancers. Across the whole study: Patients received the agonistic anti-OX40 (CD134) antibody ivuxolimab.

The CDR3 spans 15 residues. CDR1 MNHEY and CDR2 SVGAGI come from the germline V gene. V lost 7 bases to trimming and J lost 4 bases; unmatched junction nucleotides: 7. A note on this clone: No antigen is known for it.

Overall study results and limits: The authors also found low normalized T-cell clonal expansion in some nonresponders. Dosing at 0.1 to 3.0 mg/kg was accompanied by clonal expansion of CD4+ and CD8+ blood T cells by week 6.

Sequencing used immunoSEQ multiplex PCR; TCRdb keeps in-frame clones, though not all of them. The sample includes over 65,000 clones, about nine tenths of them seen just once. This TCR was sampled from an adult with an advanced solid tumor such as melanoma, head and neck, liver or kidney cancer. The sequencing used CD4+ or CD8+ T cells sorted from blood, collected in a trial of the OX40 agonist ivuxolimab. The rearrangement joins TRBV6-5 to TRBJ2-1; the match to TRBD2 covers 10 bases. Here the CDR3 reads CASTLLAGQYNEQFF. As DNA, the CDR3 is TGTGCCAGCACCCTACTAGCGGGGCAATACAATGAGCAGTTCTTC.